The 11 T cell receptor beta chains in this list originate from one sample, sequenced in a study of blood T cell repertoires in COVID-19. Only in-frame clones appear in the TCRdb table, and some are missing; sequencing was by immunoSEQ multiplex PCR. The profile shows roughly 150,000 clones, 70% to 90% of them singletons. Source material: peripheral blood. The receptor source for this set is a woman aged 70-85 years with acute or convalescent COVID-19.

The chain is built from TRBV29-1 and TRBJ1-4; tentative D call: TRBD1 (6 bases). Germline V lookup: CDR1 SQVTM, CDR2 ANQGSEA. This CDR3 has 14 amino acids. Trimming left V 7 bases short and J 0 bases short, with 12 bases between. CDR3 in amino acids: CSARRTATNEKLFF. DNA for the CDR3: TGCAGCGCCCGACGGACAGCAACTAATGAAAAACTGTTTTTT.

CDR3 coding DNA: TGTGCCAGCAGTTACCCGGTTTTTGAGCAGTTCTTC. Protein product: CASSYPVFEQFF. The V gene is TRBV6-2 or TRBV6-3, the J gene TRBJ2-1; D remains unclear. The CDR3 runs to 12 residues. Trimming cost V 2 bases and J 9 bases, with 8 bases left between them. The germline CDR1 and CDR2 sequences are MNHEY and SVGEGT.

The rearrangement uses TRBV19 and TRBJ1-5, with a possible D match to TRBD1 (5 bases). V was shortened by 4 bases and J by 7 bases, with 14 bases between the two germline ends. Germline V gives CDR1 LNHDA, CDR2 SQIVND (reference sequence). CDR3 length: 14 amino acids. The CDR3 nucleotides are TGTGCCAGTAGTAAAACAGGTGCGGAACAGCCCCAGCATTTT. It codes for CASSKTGAEQPQHF.

The chain uses TRBV6-2 or TRBV6-3 and TRBJ2-2, with 10 bases aligning to TRBD1. Trimming took 5 bases from V and 3 from J; bases not matched to a gene: 9. From germline, CDR1 is MNHEY and CDR2 SVGEGT. CDR3 length: 17 residues. The CDR3 DNA reads TGTGCCAGCAGTCTCGGGACAGGGGAGGCTCACACCGGGGAGCTGTTTTTT. It encodes CASSLGTGEAHTGELFF.

This clone has only a few counts. This chain uses TRBV27 with TRBJ1-1; D gene ambiguous. Germline-derived CDR1 and CDR2 are MNHEY and SMNVEV (reference sequence). CDR3 length equals 14 residues. V was clipped by 3 bases and J by 1 base, with 9 bases between them. The CDR3 loop reads CASSFALGNTEAFF. In DNA form, the CDR3 reads TGTGCCAGCAGTTTCGCGCTAGGGAACACTGAAGCTTTCTTT.

The chain joins TRBV19 to TRBJ2-3; TRBD1 might be the D (6 bases). Germline values: CDR1 LNHDA, CDR2 SQIVND (reference sequence). V was shortened by 9 bases and J by 5 bases, with 12 bases between the two germline ends. The CDR3 runs to 12 residues. The CDR3 sequence is CASSPGVDTQYF. The CDR3 DNA follows: TGTGCCAGCAGCCCAGGGGTAGATACGCAGTATTTT.

The chain links TRBV6-5 to TRBJ1-4, with 10 nucleotides matching TRBD1. Germline assignment: CDR1 MNHEY and CDR2 SVGAGI. This CDR3 is built from 15 residues. Trimming removed 0 bases from V and 7 bases from J; junction bases left unmatched: 2. The DNA of the CDR3 is TGTGCCAGCAGTTACTCCGGGACAGGGGTTGAAAAACTGTTTTTT. It is translated as CASSYSGTGVEKLFF.

This rearrangement joins TRBV5-8 to TRBJ2-1; possible D gene TRBD1, 6 bases. The germline CDR1 and CDR2 sequences are SGHTS and YDEGEE. CDR3 length: 13 residues. The germline V and J ends were trimmed by 6 bases and 4 bases, with 11 bases remaining between them. The CDR3 reads CASNPDRYNEQFF. The CDR3 DNA follows: TGTGCCAGCAACCCAGACAGGTACAATGAGCAGTTCTTC. Full variable domain (missing parts from reference TRBV5-8 and TRBJ2-1): EAGVTQSPTHLIKTRGQQATLRCSPISGHTSVYWYQQALGLGLQFLLWYDEGEERNRGNFPPRFSGRQFPNYSSELNVNALELEDSALYLCASNPDRYNEQFFGPGTRLTVL.

The rearrangement links TRBV27 to TRBJ1-5, with 8 nucleotides matching TRBD1. The germline CDR1 and CDR2 sequences are MNHEY and SMNVEV (reference sequence). The CDR3 sequence is 16 residues long. V lost 7 bases and J lost 4; bases outside the gene matches: 12. The chain's CDR3 is CASKAGQGLMNQPQHF. DNA for the CDR3: TGTGCCAGCAAAGCCGGACAGGGACTTATGAATCAGCCCCAGCATTTT.

The chain has TRBV5-1 and TRBJ1-6; 7 bases agree with TRBD1. Germline assignment: CDR1 SGHRS and CDR2 YFSETQ. This CDR3 is 14 amino acids long. Trimming at V came to 0 bases and at J to 8 bases, leaving 2 bases not matched to a gene. CDR3 sequence reads: CASSLGQGDSPLHF. CDR3 DNA sequence: TGCGCCAGCAGCTTGGGACAGGGCGATTCACCCCTCCACTTT.

The chain uses TRBV18 and TRBJ1-1; TRBD1 aligns across 11 bases. In germline, CDR1 is KGHSH, CDR2 LQKENI. The CDR3 covers 15 residues. V was clipped by 3 bases and J by 2 bases; unmatched bases: 2. This chain's CDR3 is CASSPGTGGNTEAFF. CDR3 sequence (DNA): TGTGCCAGCTCACCCGGGACAGGGGGTAACACTGAAGCTTTCTTT.